The 18 T cell receptor beta chains below all came from one sample that was sequenced in a study of shared clonotypes between healthy human individuals. Profiling relied on immunoSEQ multiplex PCR, and the TCRdb table lists in-frame clones only, not all of them. The sample yields around 2,000,000 clones, over 85% seen once. Terminally differentiated effector memory CD45RA+ cells were excluded by CCR7 positive selection of CD45RO-negative cells. The sequenced sample consisted of naive CD8+ T cells sorted from blood. These receptors all come from a man younger than 35 in good health.

The table lists this clone with a few counts. In the same sample, other DNA sequences code for this CDR3. The chain uses TRBV6-5 and TRBJ2-2; TRBD2 might be the D (6 bases). The V end was cut by 0 bases, the J end by 6 bases, with 8 bases between. From germline, CDR1 is MNHEY and CDR2 SVGAGI. This CDR3 contains 14 residues. The CDR3 nucleotides read TGTGCCAGCAGTTACTCAGGGGAGGCCGGGGAGCTGTTTTTT. Its protein product is CASSYSGEAGELFF.

The chain employs TRBV9 and TRBJ1-2; D ambiguous. This CDR3 contains 15 residues. Trimming removed 0 bases at V and 4 bases at J, with 13 bases between. Germline V lookup: CDR1 SGDLS, CDR2 YYNGEE. The CDR3 here is CASSVAAQDVYGYTF. DNA of the CDR3: TGTGCCAGCAGCGTAGCCGCTCAGGACGTCTATGGCTACACCTTC.

The CDR3 DNA reads as TGCGCCAGCAGCCAAGATCAGGGCTCTGGGGCCAACGTCCTGACTTTC. It specifies CASSQDQGSGANVLTF. The V call is TRBV4-1, the J call TRBJ2-6; tentative D call: TRBD1 (5 bases). The CDR3 spans 16 residues. Trimming shortened V by 0 bases and J by 0 bases, and 6 bases separated the two germline ends. The germline V gene encodes CDR1 MGHRA and CDR2 YSYEKL.

The chain recombines TRBV30 with TRBJ1-6; D uncertain. This CDR3 comprises 18 residues. In germline, CDR1 is GTSNPN, CDR2 SVGIG (reference sequence). The V and J ends lost 4 bases and 1 base respectively, with 20 bases between them. The CDR3 DNA sequence: TGTGCCTGGATGTTAGGGCCTACCACAACATCCTATAATTCACCCCTCCACTTT. It is translated as CAWMLGPTTTSYNSPLHF.

The genes are TRBV6-4 and TRBJ2-3; D is unclear. This CDR3 spans 14 amino acids. Germline V gene data show CDR1 as MRHNA and CDR2 as SNTAGT. Trimming took off 2 bases at V and 2 bases at J, with 8 bases between the two ends. CDR3 DNA: TGTGCCAGCAGTGACGAAGCGTCCACAGATACGCAGTATTTT. This translates into CASSDEASTDTQYF.

The CDR3 spells CASSITGGSLYGYTF. DNA of the CDR3: TGTGCCAGTAGTATAACAGGGGGCTCTTTGTATGGCTACACCTTC. This rearrangement joins TRBV19 to TRBJ1-2; 9 positions match TRBD1. The J segment lost 5 bases and the V segment lost 2 bases, leaving 6 bases of the junction unmatched. Germline loops: CDR1 LNHDA, CDR2 SQIVND (reference sequence). The CDR3 is made up of 15 amino acids.

The CDR3 reads CASSEAPYGRGGYTF. CDR3 DNA: TGTGCCAGCAGTGAAGCACCCTATGGACGCGGTGGCTACACCTTC. The chain links TRBV6-1 to TRBJ1-2; D is unresolved. The germline V gene has CDR1 MNHNS and CDR2 SASEGT. Trimming pared 0 bases from V and 7 bases from J, leaving 15 bases between. CDR3 size: 15 residues.

On this clone itself: The sample carries other DNA sequences with the same CDR3. V gene TRBV7-8 combines with J gene TRBJ2-7, with 8 positions matching TRBD1. The CDR3 is made up of 13 amino acids. With V trimmed by 5 bases and J by 3 bases, 3 bases remained unmatched. In germline, CDR1 is SGHVS, CDR2 FQNEAQ. DNA of the CDR3: TGTGCCAGCAGCGTTGGACAGGGCTACGAGCAGTACTTC. This translates into CASSVGQGYEQYF.

This chain joins TRBV7-9 and TRBJ2-1; 12 bases map to TRBD2. Germline V gene lookup returns CDR1 SEHNR and CDR2 FQNEAQ (reference sequence). The CDR3 sequence is 18 residues long. V dropped 5 bases and J dropped 10; count of bases not matched to a gene: 18. The CDR3 DNA reads as TGTGCCAGCAGCGGATCCGGGACTAGCGGGTGGGGTGTATTAGAGCAGTTCTTC. Translation gives CASSGSGTSGWGVLEQFF.

This clone was picked up one time. The chain carries TRBV10-1 and TRBJ2-1, with 10 bases aligning to TRBD1. Trimming cost V 3 bases and J 9 bases; bases outside gene matches: 8. Germline V lookup: CDR1 WNHNN, CDR2 SYGVQD (reference sequence). The CDR3 loop spans 15 amino acids. The CDR3 DNA follows: TGCGCCAGCAGTGACCCCGGGACAGGGGTCGGTGAGCAGTTCTTC. Amino acids: CASSDPGTGVGEQFF.

The gene calls are TRBV7-8 and TRBJ2-7, with TRBD1 identical over 8 bases. In germline, CDR1 is SGHVS, CDR2 FQNEAQ. The CDR3 is 15 amino acids. Trimming cost V 6 bases and J 3 bases; bases outside gene matches: 10. CDR3 in DNA: TGTGCCAGCAGGTTTGGACAGGGAGGTCTCTACGAGCAGTACTTC. It translates to CASRFGQGGLYEQYF. Supplemented by reference TRBV7-8 and TRBJ2-7, the full variable domain reads GAGVSQSPRYKVAKRGQDVALRCDPISGHVSLFWYQQALGQGPEFLTYFQNEAQLDKSGLPSDRFFAERPEGSVSTLKIQRTQQEDSAVYLCASRFGQGGLYEQYFGPGTRLTVT.

This clone appeared once. The chain links TRBV4-3 to TRBJ1-5; D ambiguous. This CDR3 spans 14 amino acids. In germline, CDR1 is LGHNA, CDR2 YSLEER. The V end lost 4 bases, the J end lost 7 bases, and 14 bases lay between the germline ends. The CDR3 loop reads CASSPVGVGQPQHF. CDR3 nucleotides: TGCGCCAGCAGCCCAGTAGGTGTGGGGCAGCCCCAGCATTTT.

This clone was found once. The sample has other DNA sequences that encode this CDR3 too. The chain uses TRBV19 and TRBJ2-3; 10 bases are a match to TRBD1. V lost 3 bases, J lost 3 bases, and 3 bases stayed unmatched. CDR3 length equals 15 residues. Germline V CDR1 and CDR2: LNHDA, SQIVND (reference sequence). DNA of the CDR3: TGTGCCAGTAGTATCTTGGGACAGGGGACAGATACGCAGTATTTT. Translated, it gives CASSILGQGTDTQYF. Together with reference TRBV19 and TRBJ2-3, the CDR3 gives the full variable domain: DGGITQSPKYLFRKEGQNVTLSCEQNLNHDAMYWYRQDPGQGLRLIYYSQIVNDFQKGDIAEGYSVSREKKESFPLTVTSAQKNPTAFYLCASSILGQGTDTQYFGPGTRLTVL.

The V call is TRBV9, the J call TRBJ2-1, with D perhaps matching TRBD2 (5 bases). The CDR3 covers 15 residues. Germline V gives CDR1 SGDLS, CDR2 YYNGEE. V dropped 3 bases and J dropped 7 bases, with 17 bases sitting between them. The CDR3 sequence: CASSADLLVPNEQFF. CDR3 nucleotides: TGTGCCAGCAGCGCTGACCTACTAGTTCCTAATGAGCAGTTCTTC.

The chain employs TRBV28 and TRBJ2-1, with D unresolved. Germline V gene lookup returns CDR1 MDHEN and CDR2 SYDVKM. This CDR3 region has 12 residues. Trimming cost V 4 bases and J 8 bases, with 9 bases left between them. As DNA, the CDR3 is TGTGCCAGCAGTTCTTACGTCGATGAGCAGTTCTTC. This gives the protein CASSSYVDEQFF. Combining the CDR3 with reference TRBV28 and TRBJ2-1 gives the whole variable domain DVKVTQSSRYLVKRTGEKVFLECVQDMDHENMFWYRQDPGLGLRLIYFSYDVKMKEKGDIPEGYSVSREKKERFSLILESASTNQTSMYLCASSSYVDEQFFGPGTRLTVL.

This clone was seen more than once but under ten times. V gene TRBV28 combines with J gene TRBJ2-4; D is tentatively TRBD1 or TRBD2 (6 bases each). V gave up 1 base and J gave up 2 bases, with 15 bases separating them. Looked up from germline, CDR1 is MDHEN and CDR2 is SYDVKM. This CDR3 region has 17 residues. The CDR3 protein is CASSLYSGAISKNIQYF. CDR3 DNA: TGTGCCAGCAGTTTATATTCGGGGGCGATATCCAAAAACATTCAGTACTTC. The variable domain in full, with the rest retrieved from reference TRBV28 and TRBJ2-4, is DVKVTQSSRYLVKRTGEKVFLECVQDMDHENMFWYRQDPGLGLRLIYFSYDVKMKEKGDIPEGYSVSREKKERFSLILESASTNQTSMYLCASSLYSGAISKNIQYFGAGTRLSVL.

This clone was detected once. V is TRBV4-1 and J is TRBJ2-1; D may be TRBD1 or TRBD2 (6 bases each). The V gene lost 2 bases and the J gene lost 1 base, with 12 bases spanning the gap. This CDR3 contains 16 residues. Germline CDR1 MGHRA, CDR2 YSYEKL. DNA of the CDR3: TGCGCCAGCAGCCAACAAGGGGGGCGGTCCTACAATGAGCAGTTCTTC. It is translated as CASSQQGGRSYNEQFF.

The CDR3 here is CASSQARETQYF. CDR3 in DNA: TGTGCCAGCAGCCAGGCGAGAGAGACCCAGTACTTC. The V gene is TRBV7-9, the J gene TRBJ2-5; D unclear. Germline V lookup: CDR1 SEHNR, CDR2 FQNEAQ (reference sequence). V gave up 5 bases and J gave up 4 bases, with 8 bases separating them. The CDR3 has 12 residues.